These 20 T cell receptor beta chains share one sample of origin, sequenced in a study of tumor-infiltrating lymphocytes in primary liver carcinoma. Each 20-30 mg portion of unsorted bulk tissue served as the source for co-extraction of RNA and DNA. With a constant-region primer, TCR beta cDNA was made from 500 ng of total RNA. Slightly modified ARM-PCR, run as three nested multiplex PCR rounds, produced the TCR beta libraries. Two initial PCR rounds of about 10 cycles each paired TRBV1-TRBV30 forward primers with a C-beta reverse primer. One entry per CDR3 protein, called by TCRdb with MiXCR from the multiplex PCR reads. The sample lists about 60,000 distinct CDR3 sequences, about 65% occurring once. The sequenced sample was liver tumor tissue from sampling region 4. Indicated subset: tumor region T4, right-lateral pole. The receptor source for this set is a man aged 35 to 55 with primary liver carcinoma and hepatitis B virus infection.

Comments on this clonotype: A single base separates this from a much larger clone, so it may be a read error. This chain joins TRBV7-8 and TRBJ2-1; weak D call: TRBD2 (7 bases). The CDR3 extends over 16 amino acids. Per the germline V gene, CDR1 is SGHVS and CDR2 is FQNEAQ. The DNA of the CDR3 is TGTGCCAACAGCTCTGATAGCCGGGGGGCGGCCAATGAGCAGTTCTTC. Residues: CANSSDSRGAANEQFF.

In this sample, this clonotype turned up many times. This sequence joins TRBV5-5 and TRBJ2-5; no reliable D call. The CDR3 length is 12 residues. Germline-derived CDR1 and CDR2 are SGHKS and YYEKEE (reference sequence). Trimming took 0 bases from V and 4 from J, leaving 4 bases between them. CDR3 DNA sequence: TGTGCCAGCAGCTTGGGTACAGAGACCCAGTACTTC. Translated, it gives CASSLGTETQYF.

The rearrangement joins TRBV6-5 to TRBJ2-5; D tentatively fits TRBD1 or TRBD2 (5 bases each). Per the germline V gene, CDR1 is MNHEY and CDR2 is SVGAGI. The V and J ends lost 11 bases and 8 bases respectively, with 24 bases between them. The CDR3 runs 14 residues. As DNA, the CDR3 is TGTGCCGACAGTTACACCGGGACCAACCCCACCCAGTACTTC. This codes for CADSYTGTNPTQYF.

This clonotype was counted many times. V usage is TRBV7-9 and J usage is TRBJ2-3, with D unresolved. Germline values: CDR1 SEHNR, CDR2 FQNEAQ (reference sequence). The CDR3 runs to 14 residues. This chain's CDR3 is CATLPNAYTDTQYF. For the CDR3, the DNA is TGTGCAACCCTACCAAACGCCTACACAGATACGCAGTATTTT.

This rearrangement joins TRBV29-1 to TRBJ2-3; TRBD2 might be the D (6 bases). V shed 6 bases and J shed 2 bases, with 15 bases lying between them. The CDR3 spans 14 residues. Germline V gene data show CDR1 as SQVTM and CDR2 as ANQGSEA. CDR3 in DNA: TGCAGCGTGAGCCCGGGAGAGCACACAGATACGCAGTATTTT. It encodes CSVSPGEHTDTQYF.

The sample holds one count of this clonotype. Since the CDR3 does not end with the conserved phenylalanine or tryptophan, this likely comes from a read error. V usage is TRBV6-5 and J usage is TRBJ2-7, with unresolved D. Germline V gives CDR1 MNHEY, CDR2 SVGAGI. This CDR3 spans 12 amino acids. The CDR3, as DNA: TGTCCCGGCAGTTACCGGGTGGGCGAGCAGTACTTA. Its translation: CPGSYRVGEQYL.

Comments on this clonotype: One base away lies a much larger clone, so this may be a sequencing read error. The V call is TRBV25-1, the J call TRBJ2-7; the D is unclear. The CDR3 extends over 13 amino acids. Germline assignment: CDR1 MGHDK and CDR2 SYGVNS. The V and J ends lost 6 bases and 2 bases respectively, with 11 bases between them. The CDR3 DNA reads TGTGCCAGCAGGAGGTCAGGAACCTACGAGCAGTACTTC. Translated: CASRRSGTYEQYF.

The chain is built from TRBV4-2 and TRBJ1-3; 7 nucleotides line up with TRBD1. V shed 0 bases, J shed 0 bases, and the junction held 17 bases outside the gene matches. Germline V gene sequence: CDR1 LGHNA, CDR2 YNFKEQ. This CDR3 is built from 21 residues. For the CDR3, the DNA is TGTGCCAGCAGCCAAGAAGGCTTGACAGGGTATCATATTTCCTCTGGAAACACCATATATTTT. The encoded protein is CASSQEGLTGYHISSGNTIYF.

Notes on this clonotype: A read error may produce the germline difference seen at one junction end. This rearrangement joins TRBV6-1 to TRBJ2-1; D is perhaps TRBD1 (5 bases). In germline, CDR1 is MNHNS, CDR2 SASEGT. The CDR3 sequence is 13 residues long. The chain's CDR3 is CAGSEQDHNEQFF. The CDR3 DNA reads TGTGCCGGCAGTGAACAGGACCACAATGAGCAGTTCTTC.

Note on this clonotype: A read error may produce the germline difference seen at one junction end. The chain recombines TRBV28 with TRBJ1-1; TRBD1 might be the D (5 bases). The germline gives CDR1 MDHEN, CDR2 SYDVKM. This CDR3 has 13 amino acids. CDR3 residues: CANSLPRGTEAFF. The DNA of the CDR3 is TGTGCCAACAGTTTACCTAGGGGCACTGAAGCTTTCTTT. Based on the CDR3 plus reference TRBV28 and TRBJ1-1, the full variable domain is DVKVTQSSRYLVKRTGEKVFLECVQDMDHENMFWYRQDPGLGLRLIYFSYDVKMKEKGDIPEGYSVSREKKERFSLILESASTNQTSMYLCANSLPRGTEAFFGQGTRLTVV.

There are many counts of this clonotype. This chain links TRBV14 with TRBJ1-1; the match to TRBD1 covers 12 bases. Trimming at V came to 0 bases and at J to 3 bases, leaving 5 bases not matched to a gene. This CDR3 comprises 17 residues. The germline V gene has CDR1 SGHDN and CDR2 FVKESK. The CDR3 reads CASSQEGTGGQDTEAFF. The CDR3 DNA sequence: TGTGCCAGCAGCCAAGAAGGGACAGGGGGCCAGGACACTGAAGCTTTCTTT.

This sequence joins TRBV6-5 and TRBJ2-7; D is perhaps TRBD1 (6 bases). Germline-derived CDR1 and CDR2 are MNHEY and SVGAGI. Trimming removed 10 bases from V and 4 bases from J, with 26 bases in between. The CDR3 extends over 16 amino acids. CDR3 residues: CANQRYRDTALYEQYF. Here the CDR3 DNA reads TGTGCCAACCAAAGGTACCGGGACACCGCGCTTTACGAGCAGTACTTC.

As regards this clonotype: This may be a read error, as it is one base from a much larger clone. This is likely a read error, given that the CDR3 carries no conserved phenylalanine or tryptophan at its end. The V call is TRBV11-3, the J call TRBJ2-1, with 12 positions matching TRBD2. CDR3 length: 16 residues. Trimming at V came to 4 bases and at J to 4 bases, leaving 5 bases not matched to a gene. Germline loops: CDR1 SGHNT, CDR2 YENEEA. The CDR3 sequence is CASSSGTSGLYNEQFI. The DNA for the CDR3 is TGTGCCAGCAGCTCCGGGACTAGCGGGCTATACAATGAGCAGTTCATC.

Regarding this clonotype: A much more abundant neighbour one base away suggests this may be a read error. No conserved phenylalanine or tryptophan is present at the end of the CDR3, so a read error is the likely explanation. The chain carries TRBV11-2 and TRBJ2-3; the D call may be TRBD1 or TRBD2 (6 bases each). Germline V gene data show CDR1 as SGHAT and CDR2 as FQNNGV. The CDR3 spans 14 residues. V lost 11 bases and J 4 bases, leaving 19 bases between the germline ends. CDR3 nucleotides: TGTGCCGGAGGGACACGGGAGCCCGCAGATACGCAGTATGTT. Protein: CAGGTREPADTQYV.

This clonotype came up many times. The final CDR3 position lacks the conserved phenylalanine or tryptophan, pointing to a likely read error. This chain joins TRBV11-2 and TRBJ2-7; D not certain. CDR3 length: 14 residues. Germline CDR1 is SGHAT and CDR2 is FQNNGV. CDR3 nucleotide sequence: TGTGCCAACAGCTTGACGGATGATGGCTACGAGCAGTACTCC. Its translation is CANSLTDDGYEQYS.

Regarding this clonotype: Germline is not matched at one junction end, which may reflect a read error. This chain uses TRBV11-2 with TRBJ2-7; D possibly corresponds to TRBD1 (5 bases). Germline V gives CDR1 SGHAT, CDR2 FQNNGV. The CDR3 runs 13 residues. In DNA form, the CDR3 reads TGTGCCAACAGCATTGACAGCATCTACGAGCAGTACTTC. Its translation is CANSIDSIYEQYF.

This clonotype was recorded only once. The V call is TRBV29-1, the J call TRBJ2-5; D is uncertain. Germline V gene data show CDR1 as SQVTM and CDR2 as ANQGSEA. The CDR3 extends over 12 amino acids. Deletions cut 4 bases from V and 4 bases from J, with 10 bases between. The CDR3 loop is CSVGSRAETQYF. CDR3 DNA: TGCAGCGTTGGGAGCCGGGCAGAGACCCAGTACTTC.

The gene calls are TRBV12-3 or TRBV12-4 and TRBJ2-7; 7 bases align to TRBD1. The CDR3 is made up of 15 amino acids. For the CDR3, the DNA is TGTGTCAGTAGTTTAGGAGAGGGGGCCAACTACGAGCAGTACTTC. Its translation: CVSSLGEGANYEQYF.

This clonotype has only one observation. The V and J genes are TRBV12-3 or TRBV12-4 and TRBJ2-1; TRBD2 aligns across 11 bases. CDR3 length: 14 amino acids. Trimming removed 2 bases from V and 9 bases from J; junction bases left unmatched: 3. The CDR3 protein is CASSLTSGSGEQFF. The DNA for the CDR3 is TGTGCCAGCAGTTTAACTAGCGGGAGTGGTGAGCAGTTCTTC.

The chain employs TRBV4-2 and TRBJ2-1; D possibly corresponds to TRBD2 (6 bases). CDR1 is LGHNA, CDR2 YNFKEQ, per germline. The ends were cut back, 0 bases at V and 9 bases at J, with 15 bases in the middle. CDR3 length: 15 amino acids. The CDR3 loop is CASSQDWTTDGEQFF. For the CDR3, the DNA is TGTGCCAGCAGCCAAGATTGGACTACCGATGGTGAGCAGTTCTTC.